This record concerns one T cell receptor beta chain sequence. Here immunoSEQ multiplex PCR was the method, and the copy in TCRdb shows in-frame clones only, minus some. The data hold some 39,000 clones, with 65% to 85% observed a single time. These data belong to a study of OX40 agonist ivuxolimab in advanced cancers. Trimming took 0 bases from V and 0 from J, leaving 8 bases between them. This CDR3 spans 15 amino acids. In germline, CDR1 is LNHNV, CDR2 YYDKDF (reference sequence). The rearrangement joins TRBV15 to TRBJ1-2, with D uncertain. The sequence was obtained from an adult with an advanced solid tumor such as melanoma, head and neck, liver or kidney cancer. The source material was CD4+ or CD8+ T cells sorted from blood, sampled in a trial of the OX40 agonist ivuxolimab. The CDR3 DNA is TGTGCCACCAGCAGAGATCACGCATCTAACTATGGCTACACCTTC. Its protein product is CATSRDHASNYGYTF.